What follows are 15 T cell receptor beta chains derived from one specimen sequenced in a study of response to subunit inactivated influenza vaccine. One entry per CDR3 protein results from TCRdb running MiXCR on the RT-PCR reads. This table has approximately 480,000 distinct CDR3 sequences, approximately 11% appearing once. This specimen consisted of PBMCs from blood, obtained roughly 45 days after vaccination. These receptors all come from a man over 45 who received an inactivated influenza vaccine.

This clonotype occurred a few times. J is TRBJ2-1 and V is TRBV11-2; D is possibly TRBD2 (5 bases). V gave up 2 bases and J gave up 1 base, with 15 bases separating them. This CDR3 spans 17 amino acids. Germline V gene sequence: CDR1 SGHAT, CDR2 FQNNGV. The CDR3 coding sequence is TGTGCCAGCAGCTTATATCTAGCCAAGCAGTCCTACAATGAGCAGTTCTTC. Its translation is CASSLYLAKQSYNEQFF. Supplemented by reference TRBV11-2 and TRBJ2-1, the full variable domain reads EAGVAQSPRYKIIEKRQSVAFWCNPISGHATLYWYQQILGQGPKLLIQFQNNGVVDDSQLPKDRFSAERLKGVDSTLKIQPAKLEDSAVYLCASSLYLAKQSYNEQFFGPGTRLTVL.

The chain combines TRBV7-8 with TRBJ2-2; D call uncertain. Germline V gives CDR1 SGHVS, CDR2 FQNEAQ. There are 16 residues in the CDR3. Trimming stripped 2 bases from V and 2 bases from J, with 12 bases between. CDR3 in amino acids: CASSLIGGPNTGELFF. In DNA form, the CDR3 reads TGTGCCAGCAGCTTAATCGGCGGCCCTAACACCGGGGAGCTGTTTTTT.

In its sample, this clonotype was seen a few times. J is TRBJ2-3 and V is TRBV12-3 or TRBV12-4; perhaps D is TRBD1 or TRBD2 (5 bases each). The CDR3 has 15 residues. Deletions cut 3 bases from V and 3 bases from J, with 13 bases between. The CDR3 DNA reads TGTGCCAGCAGTTTCCGAGGGGTGCGGACAGATACGCAGTATTTT. Its protein is CASSFRGVRTDTQYF.

The CDR3 coding sequence is TGTGCCAGCAGCTTAGCGCCCTCTAGCGGGGGACACTACGAGCAGTACTTC. This translates into CASSLAPSSGGHYEQYF. This chain uses TRBV7-2 with TRBJ2-7; the match to TRBD2 covers 10 bases. The trim removed 0 bases at V and 3 bases at J, leaving 8 bases unmatched. Looked up from germline, CDR1 is SGHTA and CDR2 is FQGNSA. The CDR3 has 17 amino acids.

This clonotype was seen a handful of times. The J gene is TRBJ2-5, the V gene TRBV20-1; 7 nucleotides agree with TRBD2. The CDR3 is made up of 13 amino acids. V lost 6 bases to trimming and J lost 1 base; unmatched junction nucleotides: 5. From germline, CDR1 is DFQATT and CDR2 SNEGSKA (reference sequence). This CDR3 reads CSADGLGQETQYF. CDR3 nucleotide sequence: TGCAGTGCAGACGGACTAGGCCAAGAGACCCAGTACTTC.

V is TRBV4-1 and J is TRBJ2-5; TRBD1 is a possible D gene (5 bases). The ends were cut back, 1 base at V and 0 bases at J, with 9 bases in the middle. Germline V gene sequence: CDR1 MGHRA, CDR2 YSYEKL. There are 15 residues in the CDR3. The CDR3 DNA sequence: TGCGCCAGCAGCCAAGGGTCAGGGAACCAAGAGACCCAGTACTTC. Translated, it gives CASSQGSGNQETQYF.

This clonotype showed up many times. The V call is TRBV28, the J call TRBJ2-1; 9 bases are a match to TRBD2. V lost 5 bases to trimming and J lost 9 bases; unmatched junction nucleotides: 14. The CDR3 consists of 16 residues. The V gene's germline CDR1 is MDHEN and CDR2 SYDVKM. DNA for the CDR3: TGTGCCAGCAGTGGGCGGATAGCGGGAGTTCTCGGTGAGCAGTTCTTC. This gives the protein CASSGRIAGVLGEQFF.

The gene calls are TRBV25-1 and TRBJ1-6, with TRBD1 identical over 7 bases. V lost 7 bases to trimming and J lost 0 bases; unmatched junction nucleotides: 9. This CDR3 region has 17 residues. Germline-derived CDR1 and CDR2 are MGHDK and SYGVNS. The CDR3 coding sequence is TGTGCCAGCAACAGGGGAGGATCTTTCTCCTATAATTCACCCCTCCACTTT. It is translated as CASNRGGSFSYNSPLHF.

Only one count was recorded for this clonotype. The rearrangement links TRBV28 to TRBJ1-2; no clear D. Trimming took off 1 base at V and 4 bases at J, with 13 bases between the two ends. The CDR3 runs to 15 residues. The germline gives CDR1 MDHEN, CDR2 SYDVKM. DNA for the CDR3: TGTGCCAGCAGTTTATCTGGTGGCAGATTCTATGGCTACACCTTC. As protein: CASSLSGGRFYGYTF.

This clonotype occurred a few times. The chain combines TRBV12-5 with TRBJ1-1, with 10 positions matching TRBD1. This CDR3 region has 16 residues. From germline, CDR1 is LGHNT and CDR2 FRNRAP. Unmatched junction bases numbered 11, after V lost 6 bases and J lost 4 bases. The chain's CDR3 is CASGRGDRGLPTEAFF. The CDR3 region has the DNA TGTGCTAGTGGGAGGGGGGACAGGGGTTTACCCACTGAAGCTTTCTTT.

The chain employs TRBV7-2 and TRBJ2-5, with 9 bases lining up with TRBD1. The CDR3 runs to 14 residues. V lost 5 bases, J lost 5 bases, and 6 bases stayed unmatched. The germline gives CDR1 SGHTA, CDR2 FQGNSA. DNA of the CDR3: TGTGCCAGCAGCCAACAGGGGGCTTATGAGACCCAGTACTTC. Amino acid sequence: CASSQQGAYETQYF.

This clonotype was counted a few times. The J gene is TRBJ2-1, the V gene TRBV7-6, with D tentatively TRBD1 (6 bases). This CDR3 spans 15 amino acids. CDR1 is SGHVS, CDR2 FNYEAQ, per germline. Trimming removed 3 bases from V and 0 bases from J, with 9 bases in between. The CDR3 nucleotides read TGTGCCAGCAGCTTGACAGGCTACTCCTACAATGAGCAGTTCTTC. This gives the protein CASSLTGYSYNEQFF.

Only a few counts were recorded for this clonotype. This chain joins TRBV5-1 and TRBJ2-7; D may be TRBD1 (5 bases). Germline CDR1 reads SGHRS; CDR2 reads YFSETQ. This CDR3 is 13 amino acids long. Trimming left V 4 bases short and J 2 bases short, with 10 bases between. The CDR3 protein is CASSIATAYEQYF. CDR3 DNA: TGCGCCAGCAGCATCGCGACAGCCTACGAGCAGTACTTC.

The sample holds many counts of this clonotype. The chain combines TRBV4-1 with TRBJ1-5; D is possibly TRBD1 (5 bases). V was pared by 5 bases and J by 2 bases, with 16 bases between. CDR1 and CDR2 (germline): MGHRA, YSYEKL. The CDR3 has 16 amino acids. The CDR3 region has the DNA TGCGCCAGCAGCTTTACGATGGTCAGGGGCAATCAGCCCCAGCATTTT. It translates to CASSFTMVRGNQPQHF.

The table lists this clonotype with a few counts. This chain joins TRBV20-1 and TRBJ2-3, with 9 bases lining up with TRBD2. The CDR3 spans 18 residues. The V segment lost 4 bases and the J segment 5 bases; nucleotides outside the gene matches: 19. Germline V gene sequence: CDR1 DFQATT, CDR2 SNEGSKA (reference sequence). DNA for the CDR3: TGCAGTGCTATTGTAGTCCAATTGTTAGCGGGGGATAGAGATACGCAGTATTTT. It codes for CSAIVVQLLAGDRDTQYF.